The T cell receptor (beta chain) under discussion was sequenced for a study of regulatory T cells in long-lasting Graves disease. This clonotype was counted at least ten times. Time point specified: newly diagnosed GD, antithyroid drugs for less than 3 months. Extracted RNA from PBMCs served as the source of the TCR library. Germline V gene data show CDR1 as LGHDT and CDR2 as YNNKEL (reference sequence). V was clipped by 0 bases and J by 0 bases, with 6 bases between them. The length of the CDR3 is 14 residues. To make TCR beta libraries, researchers used iRepertoire HTBI primers and Arm-PCR of CDR3 regions. TCRdb fed the multiplex PCR reads into MiXCR, producing one record per CDR3 protein. Among more than 300,000 distinct CDR3 sequences listed, 15% to 20% were seen once. These same records also appear under a second study, on T cells in Graves' hyperthyroidism and ophthalmopathy.

This receptor was identified in a woman under 30 with Graves disease. Sequencing used peripheral blood mononuclear cells (PBMCs), obtained at new diagnosis, from a patient treated with antithyroid drugs. This chain joins TRBV3-1 and TRBJ2-7; D call uncertain. This chain's CDR3 is CASSQDVGSYEQYF. The CDR3 DNA is TGTGCCAGCAGCCAAGACGTCGGCTCCTACGAGCAGTACTTC.